What follows are 18 T cell receptor beta chains derived from one specimen sequenced in a study of T cells in Graves' hyperthyroidism and ophthalmopathy. RNA transcripts yielded amplified TCR beta CDR3 regions. First-round RT-PCR of the TCR CDR3 relied on the HTBI primer set. In TCRdb, the multiplex PCR reads were re-called with MiXCR into one record per CDR3 protein. The table lists 730,000 or so distinct CDR3 sequences, roughly a sixth of them singletons, with approximately 15% in the top ten. The sequenced sample consisted of blood. Receptor source: a woman aged 50 to 60 with Graves' hyperthyroidism that later progressed to Graves' ophthalmopathy.

The gene calls are TRBV27 and TRBJ1-2; D call uncertain. From germline, CDR1 is MNHEY and CDR2 SMNVEV (reference sequence). V dropped 3 bases and J dropped 3 bases, with 8 bases sitting between them. The CDR3 runs to 13 residues. The CDR3 DNA sequence: TGTGCCAGCAGTTTTTACGGGGACTATGGCTACACCTTC. Protein sequence: CASSFYGDYGYTF.

V and J are TRBV5-5 and TRBJ2-1; 9 bases align to TRBD1. The CDR3 spans 16 residues. J was trimmed by 4 bases and V by 2 bases; bases with no gene match: 7. Looked up from germline, CDR1 is SGHKS and CDR2 is YYEKEE (reference sequence). In nucleotides, the CDR3 is TGTGCCAGCAGCTTTTTGGGGACAGGGTCGTACAATGAGCAGTTCTTC. Translating gives CASSFLGTGSYNEQFF.

In this sample, this clonotype turned up many times. V usage is TRBV11-2 and J usage is TRBJ2-4; TRBD1 might be the D (5 bases). The V gene lost 5 bases and the J gene lost 6 bases, with 20 bases spanning the gap. The CDR3 contains 16 residues. Germline CDR1 SGHAT, CDR2 FQNNGV. In DNA, the CDR3 is TGTGCCAGCAGCCCGCCCGGTTCAGGGATTGGAAACATTCAGTACTTC. This translates into CASSPPGSGIGNIQYF.

This clonotype was found many times. The chain links TRBV11-3 to TRBJ2-1, with D perhaps TRBD1 or TRBD2 (5 bases each). Germline V gene lookup returns CDR1 SGHNT and CDR2 YENEEA. The CDR3 has 14 residues. The V gene lost 0 bases and the J gene lost 6 bases, with 9 bases spanning the gap. CDR3 sequence (DNA): TGTGCCAGCAGCTTAGATGCCGGGGCCAATGAGCAGTTCTTC. This translates into CASSLDAGANEQFF.

This clonotype was seen ten or more times. This chain joins TRBV4-2 and TRBJ1-5, with unresolved D. The CDR3 contains 13 residues. V gave up 7 bases and J gave up 6 bases, with 13 bases separating them. Germline CDR1 LGHNA, CDR2 YNFKEQ. CDR3 sequence (DNA): TGTGCCAGCAAGGACGTGGCGGGTCAGCCCCAGCATTTT. Protein: CASKDVAGQPQHF.

This clonotype was counted a few times. The chain joins TRBV20-1 to TRBJ1-2; D not certain. CDR3 length: 12 residues. Germline V lookup: CDR1 DFQATT, CDR2 SNEGSKA (reference sequence). The V end was cut by 0 bases, the J end by 4 bases, with 6 bases between. The CDR3 DNA follows: TGCAGTGCTAGAGACAACAGCTATGGCTACACCTTC. Protein sequence: CSARDNSYGYTF.

A few counts support this clonotype. J is TRBJ2-1 and V is TRBV5-1, with 11 nucleotides matching TRBD2. There are 16 residues in the CDR3. The V segment lost 5 bases and the J segment 0 bases; nucleotides outside the gene matches: 4. Germline CDR1 SGHRS, CDR2 YFSETQ. CDR3 bases: TGCGCCAGCAGGATTAGCGGGGGGGCCTCCTACAATGAGCAGTTCTTC. Its translation: CASRISGGASYNEQFF.

A few counts support this clonotype. The chain recombines TRBV5-1 with TRBJ2-7; 9 bases match TRBD2. With V trimmed by 4 bases and J by 0 bases, 5 bases remained unmatched. Per the germline V gene, CDR1 is SGHRS and CDR2 is YFSETQ. CDR3 length: 15 amino acids. Here the CDR3 reads CASSTGTSSSYEQYF. In DNA, the CDR3 is TGCGCCAGCAGCACCGGGACTAGCAGCTCCTACGAGCAGTACTTC.

V gene TRBV6-5 combines with J gene TRBJ1-5, with TRBD1 as a possible D gene (6 bases). Germline CDR1 MNHEY, CDR2 SVGAGI. V lost 2 bases and J 2 bases, leaving 10 bases between the germline ends. CDR3 length: 15 residues. This CDR3 is CASSYGGAGNQPQHF. Written as DNA, the CDR3 is TGTGCCAGCAGTTACGGGGGGGCGGGCAATCAGCCCCAGCATTTT.

This clonotype was seen many times. The CDR3 region is CASSYLTGTGETSNQPQHF. CDR3 coding DNA: TGTGCCAGCAGTTACTTAACCGGGACAGGGGAAACTAGCAATCAGCCCCAGCATTTT. This chain connects TRBV6-2 or TRBV6-3 to TRBJ1-5; 10 nucleotides match TRBD1. The germline V gene encodes CDR1 MNHEY and CDR2 SVGEGT. The length of the CDR3 is 19 residues. With V trimmed by 1 base and J by 0 bases, 9 bases remained unmatched.

This clonotype was seen ten or more times. This chain links TRBV2 with TRBJ1-1; D might be TRBD1 (6 bases). V was cut by 10 bases and J by 0 bases, with 12 bases left in between. The germline CDR1 and CDR2 sequences are SNHLY and FYNNEI. The CDR3 is made up of 13 amino acids. The CDR3 protein is CANPGHLNTEAFF. The CDR3 DNA follows: TGTGCCAACCCGGGACACTTGAACACTGAAGCTTTCTTT.

This clonotype showed up many times. V usage is TRBV5-1 and J usage is TRBJ1-2; 7 positions match TRBD1. From germline, CDR1 is SGHRS and CDR2 YFSETQ. The CDR3 contains 16 residues. J lost 4 bases, V lost 1 base, and 10 bases had no gene match. The DNA for the CDR3 is TGCGCCAGCAGCTTGAGCGGGACAGCGGCCGGCTATGGCTACACCTTC. Its translation: CASSLSGTAAGYGYTF.

This clonotype showed up just once. The chain recombines TRBV7-6 with TRBJ2-1; no clear D. Trimming shortened V by 0 bases and J by 5 bases, and 5 bases separated the two germline ends. Germline assignment: CDR1 SGHVS and CDR2 FNYEAQ. The CDR3 covers 13 residues. The CDR3 DNA reads TGTGCCAGCAGCTTAGCGGTGGACAATGAGCAGTTCTTC. It codes for CASSLAVDNEQFF.

A few counts support this clonotype. Since a much larger clone is just one base distant, this may be a read error. The V and J genes are TRBV3-1 and TRBJ1-2; the D is unclear. Per germline, CDR1 LGHDT and CDR2 YNNKEL (reference sequence). The CDR3 consists of 17 residues. Between the trimmed V and J ends, which lost 0 bases and 0 bases, there was a span of 14 bases. The chain's CDR3 is CASSQDLTGLSNYGYTF. In nucleotides, the CDR3 is TGTGCCAGCAGCCAAGATCTTACCGGGCTCTCTAACTATGGCTACACCTTC.

This clonotype was seen a handful of times. The chain combines TRBV5-1 with TRBJ2-7; 8 bases are a match to TRBD1. Germline CDR1 is SGHRS and CDR2 is YFSETQ. The CDR3 totals 16 residues. Trimming took 4 bases from V and 6 from J; bases not matched to a gene: 15. Here the CDR3 reads CASSHDLRQGLGEQYF. The CDR3 nucleotides are TGCGCCAGCAGCCATGACCTCCGACAGGGGTTGGGCGAGCAGTACTTC.

The chain recombines TRBV9 with TRBJ1-1; D gene ambiguous. Germline values: CDR1 SGDLS, CDR2 YYNGEE. Trimming took off 0 bases at V and 1 base at J, with 13 bases between the two ends. The CDR3 is 16 residues long. The CDR3 bases are TGTGCCAGCAGCGTAGCTCATTCAGCGGGGAACACTGAAGCTTTCTTT. Translating it yields CASSVAHSAGNTEAFF. The full variable domain, completed using reference TRBV9 and TRBJ1-1, is DSGVTQTPKHLITATGQRVTLRCSPRSGDLSVYWYQQSLDQGLQFLIQYYNGEERAKGNILERFSAQQFPDLHSELNLSSLELGDSALYFCASSVAHSAGNTEAFFGQGTRLTVV.

This clonotype was counted at least ten times. The chain combines TRBV6-6 with TRBJ2-7; 11 bases are a match to TRBD2. The germline V gene has CDR1 MNHNY and CDR2 SVGAGI (reference sequence). V dropped 0 bases and J dropped 0; count of bases not matched to a gene: 4. The CDR3 has 17 amino acids. CDR3 nucleotide sequence: TGTGCCAGCAGTTACTCGGGACTAGCGGTAAGCTCCTACGAGCAGTACTTC. Amino acids: CASSYSGLAVSSYEQYF.

This clonotype was seen only a few times. The chain has TRBV19 and TRBJ1-5; D might be TRBD1 (5 bases). Trimming took off 3 bases at V and 5 bases at J, with 14 bases between the two ends. Germline V gene sequence: CDR1 LNHDA, CDR2 SQIVND (reference sequence). The CDR3 sequence is 15 residues long. CDR3 sequence: CASSISTVGYQPQHF. Written as DNA, the CDR3 is TGTGCCAGTAGTATCTCGACAGTAGGGTATCAGCCCCAGCATTTT.